Listed below are T cell receptor beta chains from one sample, sequenced in a study of response to subunit inactivated influenza vaccine. TCRdb used MiXCR to reprocess the RT-PCR reads, holding one entry per CDR3 protein. The profile shows hundreds of thousands of distinct CDR3 sequences, 12% of them singletons. Material: PBMCs from blood, obtained on the day of vaccination. The receptors come from a man in his fifties or sixties who received an inactivated influenza vaccine. Both conserved end residues are part of each CDR3. A D gene is named only where the DNA matches it firmly. Size is stated for part of the rows, as once, few or many counts, or as a class when the clone is expanded.

d_call	cdr3_length	v_call	j_call	clone_size	cdr3_aa	cdr3_nt
TRBD2	15	TRBV29-1	TRBJ2-2	NA	CSVSRGSGGTGELFF	TGCAGCGTTTCGAGAGGGTCGGGAGGTACCGGGGAGCTGTTTTTT
NA	13	TRBV12-3/TRBV12-4	TRBJ1-3	NA	CASSFSSSNTIYF	TGTGCCAGCAGTTTTTCCAGTTCAAACACCATATATTTT
NA	15	TRBV3-1	TRBJ2-2	NA	CASSQPGQLTGELFF	TGTGCCAGCAGCCAGCCGGGACAATTGACCGGGGAGCTGTTTTTT
TRBD1	15	TRBV3-1	TRBJ1-1	NA	CASSQLGTGGTEAFF	TGTGCCAGCAGCCAATTGGGGACAGGGGGGACTGAAGCTTTCTTT
NA	14	TRBV5-1	TRBJ2-5	few	CASSLEGNGETQYF	TGCGCCAGCAGCTTAGAAGGGAATGGAGAGACCCAGTACTTC
TRBD2	15	TRBV6-2/TRBV6-3	TRBJ2-1	few	CASRKTSGGMDEQFF	TGTGCCAGTAGAAAAACTAGCGGGGGAATGGATGAGCAGTTCTTC
TRBD1	17	TRBV5-1	TRBJ2-7	NA	CASSLFLLGQGNLEQYF	TGCGCCAGCAGCTTGTTCCTGTTGGGACAGGGGAATCTCGAGCAGTACTTC
NA	14	TRBV5-1	TRBJ2-7	many	CASSLDPNAYEQYF	TGCGCCAGCAGCTTGGACCCCAATGCGTACGAGCAGTACTTC
NA	14	TRBV15	TRBJ2-6	few	CATSNGAGEDVLTF	TGTGCCACCAGCAATGGGGCAGGGGAGGACGTCCTGACTTTC
NA	14	TRBV10-3	TRBJ2-7	NA	CAISLGQGNPEQYF	TGTGCCATCAGCCTGGGGCAGGGGAATCCCGAGCAGTACTTC
TRBD1	15	TRBV10-3	TRBJ2-2	few	CAISESRDRDGELFF	TGTGCCATCAGTGAGTCCCGGGACAGGGACGGGGAGCTGTTTTTT
NA	14	TRBV5-1	TRBJ2-1	few	CASGAYRGRDEQFF	TGCGCCAGCGGGGCCTACAGGGGGAGGGATGAGCAGTTCTTC
NA	15	TRBV20-1	TRBJ2-1	NA	CSAPYGGLSYNEQFF	TGCAGTGCCCCGTACGGGGGACTCTCCTACAATGAGCAGTTCTTC
NA	12	TRBV2	TRBJ2-7	few	CASSESWLEQYF	TGTGCCAGCAGTGAAAGTTGGCTCGAGCAGTACTTC
TRBD1	14	TRBV28	TRBJ2-7	NA	CASSPSQGAREQYF	TGTGCCAGCAGCCCGTCGCAGGGGGCGCGGGAGCAGTACTTC
NA	15	TRBV5-6	TRBJ2-5	few	CASSLVGQSQETQYF	TGTGCCAGCAGCTTGGTAGGACAGTCCCAAGAGACCCAGTACTTC
NA	14	TRBV15	TRBJ2-7	many	CATSRDLQTYEQYF	TGTGCCACCAGCAGAGATTTACAGACCTACGAGCAGTACTTC
NA	19	TRBV5-1	TRBJ1-1	NA	CASSLVSPSSGQGNTEAFF	TGCGCCAGCAGCTTGGTTTCTCCTTCCAGTGGGCAGGGGAACACTGAAGCTTTCTTT
TRBD1	14	TRBV27	TRBJ2-2	few	CASRGTVNTGELFF	TGTGCCAGCAGAGGGACAGTGAACACCGGGGAGCTGTTTTTT
NA	12	TRBV29-1	TRBJ1-1	NA	CSVKIRDTVAFF	TGCAGCGTTAAGATCCGGGACACGGTGGCTTTCTTT
NA	13	TRBV10-3	TRBJ2-2	NA	CAISEAGSGELFF	TGTGCCATCAGTGAGGCAGGGTCCGGGGAGCTGTTTTTT
NA	14	TRBV20-1	TRBJ1-4	few	CSANILATNEKLFF	TGCAGTGCTAATATACTTGCAACTAATGAAAAACTGTTTTTT
NA	14	TRBV5-1	TRBJ2-5	many	CASSLSDSRETQYF	TGCGCCAGCAGCCTCTCTGACAGTCGAGAGACCCAGTACTTC
NA	17	TRBV11-2	TRBJ2-1	NA	CASSSRAEYYSYNEQFF	TGTGCCAGCAGCTCCAGGGCAGAATACTACTCCTACAATGAGCAGTTCTTC